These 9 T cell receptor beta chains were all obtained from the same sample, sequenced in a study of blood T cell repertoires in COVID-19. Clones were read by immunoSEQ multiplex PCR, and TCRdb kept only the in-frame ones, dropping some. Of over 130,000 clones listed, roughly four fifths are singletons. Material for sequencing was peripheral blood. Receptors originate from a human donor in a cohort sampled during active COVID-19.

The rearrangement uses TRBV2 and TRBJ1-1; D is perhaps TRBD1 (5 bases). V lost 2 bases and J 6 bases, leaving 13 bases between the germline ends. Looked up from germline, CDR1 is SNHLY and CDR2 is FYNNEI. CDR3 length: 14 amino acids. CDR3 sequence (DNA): TGTGCCAGCAGTGAAACCGGGGGGAGGGCTGAAGCTTTCTTT. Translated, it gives CASSETGGRAEAFF. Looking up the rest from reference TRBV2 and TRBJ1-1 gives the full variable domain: EPEVTQTPSHQVTQMGQEVILRCVPISNHLYFYWYRQILGQKVEFLVSFYNNEISEKSEIFDDQFSVERPDGSNFTLKIRSTKLEDSAMYFCASSETGGRAEAFFGQGTRLTVV.

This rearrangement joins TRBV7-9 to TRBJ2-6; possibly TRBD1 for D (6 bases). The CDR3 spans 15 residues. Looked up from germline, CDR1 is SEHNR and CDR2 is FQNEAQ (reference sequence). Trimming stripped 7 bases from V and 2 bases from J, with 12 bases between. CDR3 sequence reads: CASKGDVPGANVLTF. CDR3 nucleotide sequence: TGTGCCAGCAAGGGGGATGTCCCTGGGGCCAACGTCCTGACTTTC.

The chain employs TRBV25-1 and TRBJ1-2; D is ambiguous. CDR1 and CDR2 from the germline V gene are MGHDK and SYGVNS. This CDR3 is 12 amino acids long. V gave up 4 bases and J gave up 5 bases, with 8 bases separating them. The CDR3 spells CASSGTVYGYTF. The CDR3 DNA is TGTGCCAGCAGTGGCACAGTTTATGGCTACACCTTC.

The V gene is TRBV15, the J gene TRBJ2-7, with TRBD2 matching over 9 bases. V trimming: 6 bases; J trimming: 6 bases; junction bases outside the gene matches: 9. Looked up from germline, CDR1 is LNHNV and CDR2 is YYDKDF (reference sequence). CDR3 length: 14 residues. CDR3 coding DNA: TGTGCCACCAGAGACCCGGGACTAGCACCCGAGCAGTACTTC. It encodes CATRDPGLAPEQYF. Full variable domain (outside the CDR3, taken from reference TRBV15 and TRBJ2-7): DAMVIQNPRYQVTQFGKPVTLSCSQTLNHNVMYWYQQKSSQAPKLLFHYYDKDFNNEADTPDNFQSRRPNTSFCFLDIRSPGLGDTAMYLCATRDPGLAPEQYFGPGTRLTVT.

The CDR3: CASSPLGGESNEQFF. Here the CDR3 DNA reads TGTGCCAGCAGCCCCCTTGGCGGGGAGTCCAATGAGCAGTTCTTC. V usage is TRBV3-1 (or the pseudogene TRBV3-2) and J usage is TRBJ2-1; perhaps TRBD2 as D (6 bases). The CDR3 sequence is 15 residues long. Trimming cost V 4 bases and J 6 bases, with 16 bases left between them. Germline values: CDR1 LGHDT, CDR2 YNNKEL (reference sequence).

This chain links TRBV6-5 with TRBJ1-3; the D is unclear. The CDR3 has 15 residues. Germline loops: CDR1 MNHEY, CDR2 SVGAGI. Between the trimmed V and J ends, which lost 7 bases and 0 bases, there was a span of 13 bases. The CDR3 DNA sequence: TGTGCCAGCACCAGAGACACATACTCTGGAAACACCATATATTTT. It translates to CASTRDTYSGNTIYF.

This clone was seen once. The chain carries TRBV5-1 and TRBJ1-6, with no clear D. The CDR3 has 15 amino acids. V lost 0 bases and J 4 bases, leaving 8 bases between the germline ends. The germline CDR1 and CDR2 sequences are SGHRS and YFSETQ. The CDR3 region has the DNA TGCGCCAGCAGCTTGGAAGGAGGGTATAATTCACCCCTCCACTTT. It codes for CASSLEGGYNSPLHF.

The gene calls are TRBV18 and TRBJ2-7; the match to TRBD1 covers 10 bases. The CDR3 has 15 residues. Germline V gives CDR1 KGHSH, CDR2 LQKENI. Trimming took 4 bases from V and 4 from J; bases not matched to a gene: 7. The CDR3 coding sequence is TGTGCCAGCTCACGGGGGACAGGGGAATATTACGAGCAGTACTTC. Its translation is CASSRGTGEYYEQYF.

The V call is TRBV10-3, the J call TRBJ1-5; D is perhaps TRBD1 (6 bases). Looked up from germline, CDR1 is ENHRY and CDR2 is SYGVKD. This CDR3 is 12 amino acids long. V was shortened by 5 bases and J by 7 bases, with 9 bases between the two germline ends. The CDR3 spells CAISSGAQPQHF. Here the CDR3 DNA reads TGTGCCATCAGTTCAGGGGCCCAGCCCCAGCATTTT.